Listed below are T cell receptor beta chains from one sample, sequenced in a study of CD8 T cells in ankylosing spondylitis. TCRdb recomputed calls from the 5' RACE reads with MiXCR, one row per CDR3 protein. The sample consists of 300,000 to 400,000 distinct CDR3 sequences, roughly 15% of them appearing once. Sequencing input: blood, either unsorted or a sorted T cell fraction (not recorded which). These receptors were obtained from a male donor with ankylosing spondylitis or in good health (not recorded which). CDR3s include the opening cysteine and the closing phenylalanine or tryptophan. The order of the fields is clone size, D gene, V gene, J gene, CDR3 DNA, CDR3 protein. A D gene is named only where the DNA matches it firmly. Some rows mark clone size as missing; the rest say once, few, many or name a class of expanded clone.

.	.	TRBV20-1	TRBJ2-3	TGCAGTGCTAGTAAGGACAGAAGCACAGATACGCAGTATTTT	CSASKDRSTDTQYF
.	.	TRBV7-8	TRBJ2-7	TGTGCCAGCAGCTTAAGAGGAGGGTCCCACGAGCAGTACTTC	CASSLRGGSHEQYF
.	.	TRBV20-1	TRBJ2-1	TGCAGTGCTAGAGAAGGGGGGGGGCCCTACAATGAGCAGTTCTTC	CSAREGGGPYNEQFF
.	TRBD2	TRBV5-1	TRBJ2-2	TGCGCCAGCAGCTCGACTAGCGGGGGGGCCGCGAACACCGGGGAGCTGTTTTTT	CASSSTSGGAANTGELFF
.	.	TRBV6-5	TRBJ1-1	TGTGCCAGCAGTTACTCGGGCCTGAACACTGAAGCTTTCTTT	CASSYSGLNTEAFF
few	.	TRBV7-9	TRBJ1-1	TGTGCCAGCAGGGAGAAGGGGCGTACTGAAGCTTTCTTT	CASREKGRTEAFF
.	TRBD1	TRBV12-3/TRBV12-4	TRBJ1-1	TGTGCCAGCATCATTATATCAGGGGGCTCCTCGAACACTGAAGCTTTCTTT	CASIIISGGSSNTEAFF
few	TRBD2	TRBV10-3	TRBJ2-3	TGTGCCATCAGTGAGTCAAGGCTAGCGGCTAGCACAGATACGCAGTATTTT	CAISESRLAASTDTQYF
few	.	TRBV3-1	TRBJ2-7	TGTGCCAGCAGCCAGGTTTCCGGGATCTCCTACGAGCAGTACTTC	CASSQVSGISYEQYF
.	.	TRBV3-1	TRBJ2-2	TGTGCCAGCAGCCAGAGTAGCACAGCCAGGAACACCGGGGAGCTGTTTTTT	CASSQSSTARNTGELFF
few	TRBD1	TRBV5-1	TRBJ2-7	TGCGCCAGCGGAATGAGGGACAGGGGGCTCTACGAGCAGTACTTC	CASGMRDRGLYEQYF
.	TRBD1	TRBV5-5	TRBJ1-4	TGTGCCAGCAGCTTACAGGGGGTAACTAATGAAAAACTGTTTTTT	CASSLQGVTNEKLFF
few	.	TRBV12-3/TRBV12-4	TRBJ2-3	TGTGCCAGCAGTTCCCTAGTGGATACGCAGTATTTT	CASSSLVDTQYF
.	.	TRBV27	TRBJ2-2	TGTGCCAGCACCCTCTCCGGGACCCTGAACACCGGGGAGCTGTTTTTT	CASTLSGTLNTGELFF
.	.	TRBV27	TRBJ2-3	TGTGCCAGCAGTTTAGAGAAGGCTAGCGAGAGCACAGATACGCAGTATTTT	CASSLEKASESTDTQYF
.	.	TRBV5-3	TRBJ1-2	TGTGCCATGGGTCCTGGGCGCGGCGACTTGGGCTACACCTTC	CAMGPGRGDLGYTF
few	.	TRBV19	TRBJ2-5	TGTGCCAGTAGTCCGCCCTTGGGTCCTCAAGAGACCCAGTACTTC	CASSPPLGPQETQYF
few	TRBD1	TRBV10-3	TRBJ1-2	TGTGCCATCAATGGACAGGGCTATGGCTACACCTTC	CAINGQGYGYTF
.	TRBD2	TRBV27	TRBJ2-7	TGTGCCAGCAGCGTCTCCCTGGTAGTTAGCGGGAGGTACGAGCAGTACTTC	CASSVSLVVSGRYEQYF
.	.	TRBV5-1	TRBJ2-7	TGCGCCAGCAGCTTCCGGCCCCAAAAAGGCGACGAGCAGTACTTC	CASSFRPQKGDEQYF
.	.	TRBV6-1	TRBJ1-1	TGTGCCAGCAACCTTCGGGGATCCACTGAAGCTTTCTTT	CASNLRGSTEAFF
.	TRBD2	TRBV25-1	TRBJ2-5	TGTGCCAGCAGTGGCCCTAGCGGACAAGAGACCCAGTACTTC	CASSGPSGQETQYF
few	TRBD1	TRBV12-3/TRBV12-4	TRBJ2-1	TGTGCCAGCAGTGAAGGGACAGGGCTTTACAATGAGCAGTTCTTC	CASSEGTGLYNEQFF
.	TRBD2	TRBV5-1	TRBJ2-2	TGCGCCAGCAGCTTGGGGCGGGAGGGCCCCACCGGGGAGCTGTTTTTT	CASSLGREGPTGELFF
.	.	TRBV29-1	TRBJ1-2	TGCAGCGTTGGGCGGGGGGGAAGCGGGGCCCTTTATGGCTACACCTTC	CSVGRGGSGALYGYTF
.	.	TRBV7-2	TRBJ2-5	TGTGCCAGCAGCTTAGCCCTCATTAGGCGGGGAGAGACCCAGTACTTC	CASSLALIRRGETQYF
few	.	TRBV6-1	TRBJ2-5	TGTGCCTCAGGAGGAGTGGAGATACGAGAGACCCAGTACTTC	CASGGVEIRETQYF
.	.	TRBV25-1	TRBJ1-3	TGTGCCAGCAGTAAAAGGGGGACTGGAAACACCATATATTTT	CASSKRGTGNTIYF
.	.	TRBV7-8	TRBJ2-3	TGTGCCAGCAGCTCCTCCTATACGCAGTATTTT	CASSSSYTQYF
.	TRBD2	TRBV30	TRBJ2-5	TGTGCCTGGTACCTAGCGGGGGGGCGTGAGACCCAGTACTTC	CAWYLAGGRETQYF
few	.	TRBV18	TRBJ2-3	TGTGCCAGCTCACCTGGCAGCCCTAGCACAGATACGCAGTATTTT	CASSPGSPSTDTQYF
.	TRBD1	TRBV7-2	TRBJ2-5	TGTGCCAGCAGCCTTGATGCCGGACAGGGAGCAGAGACCCAGTACTTC	CASSLDAGQGAETQYF
few	.	TRBV12-3/TRBV12-4	TRBJ1-5	TGTGCCAGCAGTTGGTCCGAATATGGTGGGAGGCCCCAGCATTTT	CASSWSEYGGRPQHF
.	TRBD2	TRBV20-1	TRBJ2-1	TGCAGTGCTAGAGAAGGAGGTAGCGGGCTCTCCTACAATGAGCAGTTCTTC	CSAREGGSGLSYNEQFF
.	TRBD2	TRBV7-6	TRBJ2-1	TGTGCCAGCAGCTTAGGGGGCGGGAGGGCCATCGAGCAGTTCTTC	CASSLGGGRAIEQFF
few	TRBD2	TRBV12-3/TRBV12-4	TRBJ2-3	TGTGCCAGCAGCTCTAGCGGGGGGGCAGGCACAGATACGCAGTATTTT	CASSSSGGAGTDTQYF
few	.	TRBV21-1	TRBJ2-1	TGTGCCAGCAGCAACGGGACAGGGGAGAATTCCTATTACAATGAGCAGTTCTTC	CASSNGTGENSYYNEQFF
few	TRBD2	TRBV12-3/TRBV12-4	TRBJ2-3	TGTGCCAGCAGTTTAGGGACTAGCGGGAGGGCAGATACGCAGTATTTT	CASSLGTSGRADTQYF
few	.	TRBV11-2	TRBJ2-2	TGTGCCAGCAGCTTAGATACAGTCACCGGGGAGCTGTTTTTT	CASSLDTVTGELFF
.	.	TRBV3-1	TRBJ2-2	TGTGCCAGCAGCCCGAGGGGGTTGGTCACCGGGGAGCTGTTTTTT	CASSPRGLVTGELFF
few	.	TRBV11-2	TRBJ2-2	TGTGCCAGCAACATTTACCTGGGGGGGCTAAACACCGGGGAGCTGTTTTTT	CASNIYLGGLNTGELFF
.	.	TRBV5-1	TRBJ2-5	TGCGCCAGCGGAATCGGGACGGCGCAAGAGACCCAGTACTTC	CASGIGTAQETQYF
.	.	TRBV7-6	TRBJ1-6	TGTGCCAGCGCATCGGGTCCGGACAGAAGTTCACCCCTCCACTTT	CASASGPDRSSPLHF
few	TRBD2	TRBV5-1	TRBJ2-1	TGCGCCAGCAGCTTGGTGACTAGCGGGATTAACCATGAGCAGTTCTTC	CASSLVTSGINHEQFF
.	.	TRBV7-9	TRBJ1-2	TGTGCCAGCAGGCTAACGGAGGCCTCTTGGGGCTACACCTTC	CASRLTEASWGYTF
few	.	TRBV6-5	TRBJ2-7	TGTGCCAGCAGTTACTCTGGGAGCTCCTACGAGCAGTACTTC	CASSYSGSSYEQYF
.	.	TRBV4-2	TRBJ2-3	TGTGCCAGCAGCCAAGCGATAGCGACACCAGGGACTGCTAGCACAGATACGCAGTATTTT	CASSQAIATPGTASTDTQYF
.	.	TRBV20-1	TRBJ2-7	TGCAGTGCCAAAACAGGGACCTCCTACGAGCAGTACTTC	CSAKTGTSYEQYF
.	TRBD1	TRBV4-2	TRBJ2-7	TGTGCCAGCAGCTTGATACCCGGGACAGGCAAAGACGAGCAGTACTTC	CASSLIPGTGKDEQYF
few	TRBD2	TRBV12-3/TRBV12-4	TRBJ2-3	TGTGCCAGCACCCCCGGCGGGTTACGGGCTAGCGGGAGAGATACGCAGTATTTT	CASTPGGLRASGRDTQYF
.	TRBD1	TRBV5-1	TRBJ2-7	TGCGCCAGCAGCTCCGGGACAGGGTCGCACGAGCAGTACTTC	CASSSGTGSHEQYF
few	.	TRBV20-1	TRBJ2-1	TGCAGTGCTATACAGGGTTTCGGCAATGAGCAGTTCTTC	CSAIQGFGNEQFF
.	TRBD1	TRBV7-2	TRBJ1-5	TGTGCCAGCAGCTTACAGCAGGGGGCTGGCAATCAGCCCCAGCATTTT	CASSLQQGAGNQPQHF
few	.	TRBV12-3/TRBV12-4	TRBJ2-5	TGTGCCAGCAGTTTAACTAGCCCAGAGACCCAGTACTTC	CASSLTSPETQYF
few	.	TRBV5-1	TRBJ2-3	TGCGCCACCACTAAAACCGGGACCCGGGGAGATACGCAGTATTTT	CATTKTGTRGDTQYF
few	TRBD1	TRBV20-1	TRBJ1-1	TGCAGTGCTGTCGAGGGACAGCGGGGTCGACACACTGAAGCTTTCTTT	CSAVEGQRGRHTEAFF
few	TRBD2	TRBV25-1	TRBJ2-3	TGTGCCAGCAGTGACCCCCTAAAGAACGAGCGGGGGGGACCAGATACGCAGTATTTT	CASSDPLKNERGGPDTQYF
.	.	TRBV5-1	TRBJ2-7	TGCGCCAGCAGCTTGAGGCAGGGTCTACACGAGCAGTACTTC	CASSLRQGLHEQYF